What follows are 7 T cell receptor beta chains derived from one specimen sequenced in a study of T cell responses to AZD1222 COVID-19 vaccine. Produced via immunoSEQ multiplex PCR; TCRdb's table is partial and in-frame only. The sample shows under 200,000 clones, around 94% of them seen only once. Sequenced here: peripheral blood, sampled on day 0 of AZD1222 vaccination. All receptors derive from an adult in good health.

V is TRBV7-8 and J is TRBJ1-5; TRBD1 matches 9 bases. V dropped 4 bases and J dropped 5; count of bases not matched to a gene: 9. The CDR3 totals 16 residues. Germline CDR1 reads SGHVS; CDR2 reads FQNEAQ. The CDR3 sequence: CASSSIQGAPDQPQHF. CDR3 sequence (DNA): TGTGCCAGCAGCTCAATACAGGGGGCCCCGGATCAGCCCCAGCATTTT.

This rearrangement joins TRBV5-5 to TRBJ1-2; D is possibly TRBD1 (6 bases). The CDR3 spans 15 residues. CDR1 is SGHKS and CDR2 is YYEKEE in the germline V gene (reference sequence). V lost 0 bases, J lost 4 bases, and 13 bases lay in between. The CDR3: CASSLDRGNLYGYTF. The CDR3 DNA reads as TGTGCCAGCAGCTTGGATAGGGGGAATCTCTATGGCTACACCTTC.

This sequence joins TRBV28 and TRBJ1-5; D possibly corresponds to TRBD1 (6 bases). The CDR3 consists of 17 residues. V dropped 0 bases and J dropped 5 bases, with 17 bases sitting between them. CDR1 is MDHEN, CDR2 SYDVKM, per germline. The CDR3 loop reads CASSLWRRGRGYQPQHF. The CDR3, as DNA: TGTGCCAGCAGTTTATGGAGGAGAGGCAGGGGCTATCAGCCCCAGCATTTT.

The chain joins TRBV4-2 to TRBJ1-2; unclear D gene. The CDR3 length is 16 residues. CDR1 and CDR2 (germline): LGHNA, YNFKEQ. Trimming left V 1 base short and J 9 bases short, with 21 bases between. CDR3 nucleotides: TGTGCCAGCAGCCAAGGCTCGATTGGGCCCAGTAGACGCTACACCTTC. This sequence encodes CASSQGSIGPSRRYTF.

This rearrangement joins TRBV28 to TRBJ1-1, with 8 bases aligning to TRBD1. V trimming: 7 bases; J trimming: 0 bases; junction bases outside the gene matches: 4. CDR3 size: 14 residues. Germline V gene data show CDR1 as MDHEN and CDR2 as SYDVKM. The CDR3 nucleotides are TGTGCCAGCACATCACAGGGGGTGAACACTGAAGCTTTCTTT. Protein: CASTSQGVNTEAFF. Using reference TRBV28 and TRBJ1-1 for the parts outside the CDR3, the full variable domain is DVKVTQSSRYLVKRTGEKVFLECVQDMDHENMFWYRQDPGLGLRLIYFSYDVKMKEKGDIPEGYSVSREKKERFSLILESASTNQTSMYLCASTSQGVNTEAFFGQGTRLTVV.

The chain recombines TRBV9 with TRBJ2-3; 7 bases align to TRBD2. CDR3 length equals 16 residues. Germline V lookup: CDR1 SGDLS, CDR2 YYNGEE. V lost 0 bases to trimming and J lost 4 bases; unmatched junction nucleotides: 8. CDR3 DNA: TGTGCCAGCAGCGTAGCGGCGGGAGCGTCCGCAGATACGCAGTATTTT. Its translation: CASSVAAGASADTQYF.

The chain carries TRBV2 and TRBJ2-7; 7 nucleotides align to TRBD1. The germline CDR1 and CDR2 sequences are SNHLY and FYNNEI. The junction had 8 bases not matched to a gene; V was cut back by 7 bases and J by 2 bases. There are 14 residues in the CDR3. This CDR3 is CASKDRASPYEQYF. CDR3 in DNA: TGTGCCAGCAAAGACAGGGCGTCCCCCTACGAGCAGTACTTC.